The 24 T cell receptor beta chains below come from one sample, sequenced in a study of blood T cell repertoires in COVID-19. Only in-frame clones appear in the TCRdb table, and some are missing; sequencing was by immunoSEQ multiplex PCR. The sample includes 150,000 to 200,000 clones, around 90% of them seen just once. Sample: peripheral blood. Receptors originate from a human donor in a cohort sampled during active COVID-19.

This chain connects TRBV7-8 to TRBJ2-7; 10 bases agree with TRBD2. CDR3 length equals 16 residues. V lost 5 bases and J lost 3; bases outside the gene matches: 10. CDR1 SGHVS and CDR2 FQNEAQ come from the germline V gene. CDR3 sequence reads: CASSPPMRLAGYEQYF. In DNA form, the CDR3 reads TGTGCCAGCAGCCCACCGATGAGACTAGCGGGCTACGAGCAGTACTTC.

The genes are TRBV19 and TRBJ2-2, with 7 bases matching TRBD1. The CDR3 runs to 15 residues. Germline V gene data show CDR1 as LNHDA and CDR2 as SQIVND (reference sequence). With 3 bases clipped from V and 0 bases from J, the junction kept 1 base outside the gene matches. Here the CDR3 reads CASSITGANTGELFF. CDR3 sequence (DNA): TGTGCCAGTAGTATTACAGGGGCGAACACCGGGGAGCTGTTTTTT.

This clone was seen more than once but under ten times. The rearrangement links TRBV5-1 to TRBJ2-2; 12 bases are a match to TRBD2. This CDR3 has 18 amino acids. With V trimmed by 4 bases and J by 7 bases, 14 bases remained unmatched. Germline values: CDR1 SGHRS, CDR2 YFSETQ. CDR3 sequence: CASSTTTSGSSGGGELFF. The CDR3 nucleotides are TGCGCCAGCAGCACAACGACTAGCGGGAGTTCGGGGGGCGGGGAGCTGTTTTTT. Filled out from reference TRBV5-1 and TRBJ2-2, the complete variable domain reads KAGVTQTPRYLIKTRGQQVTLSCSPISGHRSVSWYQQTPGQGLQFLFEYFSETQRNKGNFPGRFSGRQFSNSRSEMNVSTLELGDSALYLCASSTTTSGSSGGGELFFGEGSRLTVL.

V usage is TRBV5-1 and J usage is TRBJ1-2; unclear D gene. The CDR3 spans 17 residues. The germline V gene has CDR1 SGHRS and CDR2 YFSETQ. The germline V and J ends were trimmed by 4 bases and 4 bases, with 23 bases remaining between them. The CDR3 nucleotides are TGCGCCAGCAGCCCCTTTGGTGTTATGGAGATGGGCTATGGCTACACCTTC. It specifies CASSPFGVMEMGYGYTF. The whole variable domain, filled in from reference TRBV5-1 and TRBJ1-2, reads KAGVTQTPRYLIKTRGQQVTLSCSPISGHRSVSWYQQTPGQGLQFLFEYFSETQRNKGNFPGRFSGRQFSNSRSEMNVSTLELGDSALYLCASSPFGVMEMGYGYTFGSGTRLTVV.

V gene TRBV11-2 combines with J gene TRBJ1-2; no definite D call. Germline loops: CDR1 SGHAT, CDR2 FQNNGV. Trimming took off 5 bases at V and 0 bases at J, with 16 bases between the two ends. The CDR3 is 16 residues long. DNA for the CDR3: TGTGCCAGCAGCCCTCCCGGCGGAGGGACTAACTATGGCTACACCTTC. This gives the protein CASSPPGGGTNYGYTF.

The chain joins TRBV28 to TRBJ1-2; no clear D. Germline V gene data show CDR1 as MDHEN and CDR2 as SYDVKM. Between the trimmed V and J ends, which lost 3 bases and 3 bases, there was a span of 8 bases. The CDR3 runs 13 residues. The CDR3 bases are TGTGCCAGCAGTTTTTCCAGATACTATGGCTACACCTTC. Its translation is CASSFSRYYGYTF.

This clone showed up just once. CDR3 amino acids: CASSSRDRNEQYF. The CDR3 DNA follows: TGTGCCAGCAGCTCTCGGGACAGAAACGAGCAGTACTTC. The chain uses TRBV5-4 and TRBJ2-7; 7 nucleotides align to TRBD1. Looked up from germline, CDR1 is SGHNT and CDR2 is YYREEE (reference sequence). After removal of 3 bases from V and 5 bases from J, the junction contained 5 bases not matched to a gene. The CDR3 has 13 residues. Together with reference TRBV5-4 and TRBJ2-7, the CDR3 gives the full variable domain: ETGVTQSPTHLIKTRGQQVTLRCSSQSGHNTVSWYQQALGQGPQFIFQYYREEENGRGNFPPRFSGLQFPNYSSELNVNALELDDSALYLCASSSRDRNEQYFGPGTRLTVT.

This chain links TRBV6-9 with TRBJ2-1, with TRBD2 identical over 8 bases. This CDR3 has 16 residues. Germline CDR1 is MNHGY and CDR2 is SVAAGI. Germline trimming cut 2 bases from V and 3 bases from J; bases unmatched to any gene: 6. The CDR3 sequence is CASSYPPGLDYNEQFF. In DNA form, the CDR3 reads TGTGCCAGCAGTTATCCCCCGGGACTAGACTACAATGAGCAGTTCTTC.

A note on this clone: Other nucleotide sequences from this sample produce the same CDR3. This rearrangement joins TRBV4-3 to TRBJ2-6; 8 bases are shared with TRBD2. The CDR3 spans 17 residues. Per the germline V gene, CDR1 is LGHNA and CDR2 is YSLEER. V lost 0 bases and J lost 1; bases outside the gene matches: 2. The CDR3 DNA reads as TGCGCCAGCAGCCAAGACGGGGGGGGTTCTGGGGCCAACGTCCTGACTTTC. Amino acid sequence: CASSQDGGGSGANVLTF.

The CDR3 protein is CALSRGVTNTEAFF. As DNA, the CDR3 is TGTGCCCTGTCACGTGGAGTAACGAACACTGAAGCTTTCTTT. The V gene is TRBV30, the J gene TRBJ1-1; D uncertain. Between the trimmed V and J ends, which lost 8 bases and 1 base, there was a span of 17 bases. Germline V gene sequence: CDR1 GTSNPN, CDR2 SVGIG (reference sequence). The CDR3 sequence is 14 residues long.

The chain recombines TRBV19 with TRBJ1-5, with D possibly matching TRBD1 (5 bases). CDR1 and CDR2 (germline): LNHDA, SQIVND (reference sequence). Trimming took 5 bases from V and 2 from J, leaving 13 bases between them. CDR3 length: 15 amino acids. The CDR3 DNA sequence: TGTGCCAGTAGTCCCCAGGGCTCCCGCAATCAGCCCCAGCATTTT. Its protein product is CASSPQGSRNQPQHF.

The J gene is TRBJ1-3, the V gene TRBV7-2; D is uncertain. This CDR3 spans 13 amino acids. Trimming stripped 5 bases from V and 2 bases from J, with 7 bases between. Looked up from germline, CDR1 is SGHTA and CDR2 is FQGNSA. CDR3 nucleotide sequence: TGTGCCAGCAGCCTATTGGCTGGAAACACCATATATTTT. Translated: CASSLLAGNTIYF.

This chain uses TRBV6-5 with TRBJ1-2, with 10 bases aligning to TRBD1. Germline CDR1 MNHEY, CDR2 SVGAGI. V lost 6 bases, J lost 5 bases, and 9 bases stayed unmatched. The CDR3 spans 15 residues. The CDR3 loop is CASSSGQGSLYGYTF. The CDR3 DNA follows: TGTGCCAGCAGCTCGGGACAGGGGTCCCTATATGGCTACACCTTC.

The gene calls are TRBV4-3 and TRBJ2-7; TRBD1 aligns across 10 bases. J gave up 1 base and V 4 bases, and 4 bases lay outside the gene matches. This CDR3 contains 15 residues. Germline V gene sequence: CDR1 LGHNA, CDR2 YSLEER. In DNA form, the CDR3 reads TGCGCCAGCAGCCGAGGGACAGGGGCTTCCTACGAGCAGTACTTC. Protein: CASSRGTGASYEQYF.

This chain links TRBV3-1 (or the pseudogene TRBV3-2) with TRBJ2-1; 10 bases match TRBD2. The CDR3 is 20 amino acids. Germline trimming cut 2 bases from V and 4 bases from J; bases unmatched to any gene: 17. Germline CDR1 LGHDT, CDR2 YNNKEL (reference sequence). Written as DNA, the CDR3 is TGTGCCAGCAGCCAACCCCCGGGGCTAGCGGGAGACTTACCTTACAATGAGCAGTTCTTC. Encoded protein: CASSQPPGLAGDLPYNEQFF.

The chain joins TRBV6-5 to TRBJ1-1, with TRBD1 as a possible D gene (6 bases). Trimming pared 6 bases from V and 4 bases from J, leaving 15 bases between. Germline V gives CDR1 MNHEY, CDR2 SVGAGI. The CDR3 extends over 14 amino acids. The CDR3 spells CASRAGLQGTEAFF. The CDR3 bases are TGTGCCAGCAGGGCAGGGCTACAGGGCACTGAAGCTTTCTTT.

The rearrangement joins TRBV6-5 to TRBJ2-1, with 8 bases that match TRBD2. The CDR3 contains 16 residues. The trim removed 0 bases at V and 6 bases at J, leaving 7 bases unmatched. CDR1 and CDR2 from the germline V gene are MNHEY and SVGAGI. The CDR3 loop is CASSYSMSGSPNEQFF. CDR3 sequence (DNA): TGTGCCAGCAGTTACTCGATGAGCGGGAGCCCCAATGAGCAGTTCTTC.

The V call is TRBV30, the J call TRBJ1-2; TRBD1 matches 11 bases. Germline V gene lookup returns CDR1 GTSNPN and CDR2 SVGIG (reference sequence). The CDR3 extends over 15 amino acids. V shed 0 bases, J shed 4 bases, and the junction held 4 bases outside the gene matches. In DNA, the CDR3 is TGTGCCTGGAGTGTAGGACAGGGGGCTTCCTATGGCTACACCTTC. Translating gives CAWSVGQGASYGYTF.

This chain uses TRBV7-9 with TRBJ2-7; D is perhaps TRBD1 (6 bases). Deletions cut 5 bases from V and 2 bases from J, with 19 bases between. Germline V gene data show CDR1 as SEHNR and CDR2 as FQNEAQ (reference sequence). CDR3 length: 16 amino acids. In DNA, the CDR3 is TGTGCCAGCAGCCCGGTGGACCGACAGGCGACCTACGAGCAGTACTTC. This translates into CASSPVDRQATYEQYF.

This clone occurred a few times. The chain couples TRBV5-1 to TRBJ1-1; no firm D call. V lost 1 base and J 0 bases, leaving 10 bases between the germline ends. The CDR3 has 15 residues. CDR1 and CDR2 from the germline V gene are SGHRS and YFSETQ. The CDR3 is CASSLSRGMNTEAFF. In DNA, the CDR3 is TGCGCCAGCAGCTTGTCGCGGGGAATGAACACTGAAGCTTTCTTT.

This chain connects TRBV13 to TRBJ1-2; D is unresolved. CDR1 is PRHDT and CDR2 is FYEKMQ in the germline V gene (reference sequence). The CDR3 length is 13 residues. Trimming stripped 1 base from V and 13 bases from J, with 16 bases between. CDR3 loop: CASSLEFRHASTF. The CDR3 DNA is TGTGCCAGCAGCTTAGAGTTCCGACACGCAAGCACCTTC.

The CDR3 loop is CAISEGAGTSSLNEQFF. CDR3 in DNA: TGTGCCATCAGTGAGGGAGCTGGGACTAGCAGCCTCAATGAGCAGTTCTTC. This chain connects TRBV10-3 to TRBJ2-1; 9 bases line up with TRBD2. There are 17 residues in the CDR3. V dropped 2 bases and J dropped 6; count of bases not matched to a gene: 11. Germline V lookup: CDR1 ENHRY, CDR2 SYGVKD.

The chain joins TRBV12-3 or TRBV12-4 to TRBJ1-1; D unresolved. The ends were cut back, 3 bases at V and 1 base at J, with 6 bases in the middle. There are 13 residues in the CDR3. CDR3 sequence (DNA): TGTGCCAGCAGTTTGCAGGAGAACACTGAAGCTTTCTTT. Amino acid sequence: CASSLQENTEAFF.

The chain carries TRBV5-1 and TRBJ1-6, with TRBD1 matching 10 bases. Germline CDR1 is SGHRS and CDR2 is YFSETQ. V dropped 4 bases and J dropped 7; count of bases not matched to a gene: 5. The CDR3 is 15 amino acids. The CDR3 region is CASSGGQGKNSPLHF. CDR3 nucleotides: TGCGCCAGCAGCGGGGGACAGGGGAAGAATTCACCCCTCCACTTT.